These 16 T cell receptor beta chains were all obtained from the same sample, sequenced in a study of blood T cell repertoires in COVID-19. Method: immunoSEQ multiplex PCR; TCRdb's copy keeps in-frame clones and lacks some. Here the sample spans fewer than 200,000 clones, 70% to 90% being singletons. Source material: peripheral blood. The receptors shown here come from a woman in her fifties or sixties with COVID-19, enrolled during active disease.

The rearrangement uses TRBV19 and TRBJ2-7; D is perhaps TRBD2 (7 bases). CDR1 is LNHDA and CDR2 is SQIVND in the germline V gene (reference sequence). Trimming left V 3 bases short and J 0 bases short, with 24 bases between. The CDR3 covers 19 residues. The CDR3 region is CASSIGLWGGPLGSYEQYF. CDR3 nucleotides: TGTGCCAGTAGTATCGGGCTTTGGGGGGGGCCCCTCGGCTCCTACGAGCAGTACTTC.

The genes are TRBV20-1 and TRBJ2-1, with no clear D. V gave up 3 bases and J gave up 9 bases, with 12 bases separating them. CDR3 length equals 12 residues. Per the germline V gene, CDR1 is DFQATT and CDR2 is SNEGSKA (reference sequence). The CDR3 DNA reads TGCAGTGCTAGTTCTCCGAGGCTTGAGCAGTTCTTC. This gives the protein CSASSPRLEQFF.

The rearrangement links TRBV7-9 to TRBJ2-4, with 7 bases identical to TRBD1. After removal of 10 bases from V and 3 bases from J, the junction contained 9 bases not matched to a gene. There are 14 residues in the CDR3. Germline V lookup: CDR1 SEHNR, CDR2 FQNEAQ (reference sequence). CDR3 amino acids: CATQTRDSKNIQYF. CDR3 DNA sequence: TGTGCCACACAAACACGGGACAGCAAAAACATTCAGTACTTC.

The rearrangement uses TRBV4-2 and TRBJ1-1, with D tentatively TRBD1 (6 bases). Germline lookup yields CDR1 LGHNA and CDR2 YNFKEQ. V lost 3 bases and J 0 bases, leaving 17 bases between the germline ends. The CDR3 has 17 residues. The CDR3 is CASSQDLTGLMNTEAFF. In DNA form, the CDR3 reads TGTGCCAGCAGCCAGGATCTCACAGGGCTCATGAACACTGAAGCTTTCTTT.

CDR3: CASSLAGLAGGETQYF. The CDR3 DNA reads as TGTGCCAGCAGTTTAGCGGGTCTAGCGGGGGGAGAGACCCAGTACTTC. The V call is TRBV28, the J call TRBJ2-5; 11 nucleotides align to TRBD2. CDR3 size: 16 residues. In germline, CDR1 is MDHEN, CDR2 SYDVKM. The J segment lost 4 bases and the V segment lost 2 bases, leaving 6 bases of the junction unmatched.

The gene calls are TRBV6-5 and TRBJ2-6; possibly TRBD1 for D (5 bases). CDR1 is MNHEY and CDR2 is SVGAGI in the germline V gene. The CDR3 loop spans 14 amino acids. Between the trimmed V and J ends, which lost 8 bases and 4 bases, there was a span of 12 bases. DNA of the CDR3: TGTGCCAGCGTGGGGCGGTCCGGGGCCAACGTCCTGACTTTC. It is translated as CASVGRSGANVLTF.

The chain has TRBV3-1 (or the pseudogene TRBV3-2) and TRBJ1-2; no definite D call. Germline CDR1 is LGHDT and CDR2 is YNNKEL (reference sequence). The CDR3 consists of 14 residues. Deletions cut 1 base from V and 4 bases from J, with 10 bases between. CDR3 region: CASSQGATLYGYTF. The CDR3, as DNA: TGTGCCAGCAGCCAAGGAGCTACCCTCTATGGCTACACCTTC.

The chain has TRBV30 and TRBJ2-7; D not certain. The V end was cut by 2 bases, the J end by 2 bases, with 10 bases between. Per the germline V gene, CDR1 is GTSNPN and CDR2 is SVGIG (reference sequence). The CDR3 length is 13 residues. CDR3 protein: CAWSISPAYEQYF. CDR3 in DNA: TGTGCCTGGAGTATTAGCCCGGCCTACGAGCAGTACTTC.

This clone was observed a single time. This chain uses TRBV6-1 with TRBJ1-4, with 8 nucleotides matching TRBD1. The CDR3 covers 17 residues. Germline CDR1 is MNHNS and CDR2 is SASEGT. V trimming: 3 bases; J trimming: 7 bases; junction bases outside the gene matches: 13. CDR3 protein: CASSDHRGRSLAEKLFF. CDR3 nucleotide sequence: TGTGCCAGCAGTGATCACAGGGGGAGGTCGTTAGCTGAAAAACTGTTTTTT.

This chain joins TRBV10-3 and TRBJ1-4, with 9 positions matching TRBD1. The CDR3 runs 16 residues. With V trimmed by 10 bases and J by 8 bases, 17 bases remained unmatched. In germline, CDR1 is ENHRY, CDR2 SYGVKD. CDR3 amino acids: CATSGQGVEAGEKLFF. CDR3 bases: TGTGCCACCTCGGGACAGGGAGTCGAGGCGGGAGAAAAACTGTTTTTT.

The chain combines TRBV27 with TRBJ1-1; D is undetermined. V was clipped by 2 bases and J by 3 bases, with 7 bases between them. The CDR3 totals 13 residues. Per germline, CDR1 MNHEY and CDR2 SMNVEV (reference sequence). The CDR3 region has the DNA TGTGCCAGCAGTTTAAACGGGGACACTGAAGCTTTCTTT. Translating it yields CASSLNGDTEAFF.

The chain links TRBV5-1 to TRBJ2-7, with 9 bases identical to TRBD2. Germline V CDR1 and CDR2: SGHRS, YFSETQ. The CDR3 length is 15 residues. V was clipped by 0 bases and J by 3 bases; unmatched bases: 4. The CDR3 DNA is TGCGCCAGCAGCTTGGGATTAGCGGGGGACTACGAGCAGTACTTC. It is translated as CASSLGLAGDYEQYF.

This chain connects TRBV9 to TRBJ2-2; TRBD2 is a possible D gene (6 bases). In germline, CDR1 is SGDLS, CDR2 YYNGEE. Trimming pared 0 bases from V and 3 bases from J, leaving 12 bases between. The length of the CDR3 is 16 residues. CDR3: CASSVEWGVDTGELFF. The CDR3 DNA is TGTGCCAGCAGCGTAGAGTGGGGGGTTGACACCGGGGAGCTGTTTTTT.

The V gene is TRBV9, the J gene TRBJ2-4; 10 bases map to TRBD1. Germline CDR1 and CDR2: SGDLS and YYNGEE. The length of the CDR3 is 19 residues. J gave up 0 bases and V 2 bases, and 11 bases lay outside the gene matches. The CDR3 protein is CASSVGTGELELAKNIQYF. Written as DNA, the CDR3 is TGTGCCAGCAGCGTCGGGACAGGGGAACTGGAGCTAGCCAAAAACATTCAGTACTTC.

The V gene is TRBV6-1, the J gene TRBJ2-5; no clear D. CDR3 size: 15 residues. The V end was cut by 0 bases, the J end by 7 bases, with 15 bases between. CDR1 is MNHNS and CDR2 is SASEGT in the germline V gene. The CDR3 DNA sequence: TGTGCCAGCAGTGAAGCTAGGCAGGCACGTGGGACCCAGTACTTC. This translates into CASSEARQARGTQYF.

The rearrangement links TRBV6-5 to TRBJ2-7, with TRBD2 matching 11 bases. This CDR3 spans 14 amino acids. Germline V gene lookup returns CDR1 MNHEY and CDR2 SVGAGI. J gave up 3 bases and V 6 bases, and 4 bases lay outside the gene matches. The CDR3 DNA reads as TGTGCCAGCAGCTCTAGCGGGGGGAACTACGAGCAGTACTTC. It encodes CASSSSGGNYEQYF.